Here is one T cell receptor (beta chain) with its context. What it recognizes is unknown. The read stops 3 residues short of the end of the CDR3; the missing end is completed from the germline J gene. Unstimulated regulatory T cells (CD4+CD25+CD127-), CD4+CD25- non-regulatory cells, CD4 and CD8 cells were FACS-sorted from thawed PBMCs. The method was immunoSEQ multiplex PCR; TCRdb's version includes in-frame clones alone and lacks a portion of them. The table counts about 30,000 clones; roughly 7.5% lies in the top ten. The sample belongs to a study of Tregs in tolerant kidney transplant recipients. Study-wide findings and caveats: Biological reproducibility was not directly addressed in this study. Tregs expanded with activated donor B cells seemed most donor-specific. The small number of patients limits these findings pending further validation.

Trimming cost V 4 bases and J 0 bases, with 9 bases left between them. This CDR3 has 14 residues. Germline V gene sequence: CDR1 MNHNS, CDR2 SASEGT. The receptor was isolated from a human donor who received a combined kidney and bone marrow transplant. The sequencing here drew on CD8+ T cells from blood, taken before the transplant. The rearrangement links TRBV6-1 to TRBJ1-1; the D gene is possibly TRBD1 (5 bases). CDR3 DNA, as far as it was read: TGTGCCAGCAGTGTAGGACATCTGAACACTGAA. Translating gives CASSVGHLNTE. The entire CDR3 protein reads CASSVGHLNTEAFF.